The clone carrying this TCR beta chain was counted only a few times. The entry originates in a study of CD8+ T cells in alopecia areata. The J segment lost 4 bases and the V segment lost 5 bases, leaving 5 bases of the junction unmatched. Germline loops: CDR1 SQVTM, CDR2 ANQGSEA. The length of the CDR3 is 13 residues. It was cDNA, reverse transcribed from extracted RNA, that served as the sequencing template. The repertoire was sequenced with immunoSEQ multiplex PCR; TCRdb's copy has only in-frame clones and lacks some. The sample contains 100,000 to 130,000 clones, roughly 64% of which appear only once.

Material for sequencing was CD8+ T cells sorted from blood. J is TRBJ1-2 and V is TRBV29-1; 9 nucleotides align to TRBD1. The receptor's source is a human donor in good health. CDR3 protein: CSVRGTGLYGYTF. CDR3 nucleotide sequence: TGCAGCGTTCGCGGGACAGGGCTCTATGGCTACACCTTC.